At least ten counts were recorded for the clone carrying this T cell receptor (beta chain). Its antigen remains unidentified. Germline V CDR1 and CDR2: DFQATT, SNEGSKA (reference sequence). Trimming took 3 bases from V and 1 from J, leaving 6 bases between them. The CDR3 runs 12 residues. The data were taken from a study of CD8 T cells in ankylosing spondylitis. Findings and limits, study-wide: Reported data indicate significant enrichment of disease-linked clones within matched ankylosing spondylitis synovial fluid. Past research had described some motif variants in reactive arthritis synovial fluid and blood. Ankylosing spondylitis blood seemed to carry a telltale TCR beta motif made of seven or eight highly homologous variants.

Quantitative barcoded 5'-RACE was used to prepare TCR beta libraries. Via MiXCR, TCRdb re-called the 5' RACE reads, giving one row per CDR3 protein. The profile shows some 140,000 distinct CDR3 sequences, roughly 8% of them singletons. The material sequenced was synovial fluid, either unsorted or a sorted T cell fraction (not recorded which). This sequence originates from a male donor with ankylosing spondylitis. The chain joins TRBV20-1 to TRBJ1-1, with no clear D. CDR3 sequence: CSASSPNTEAFF. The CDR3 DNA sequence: TGCAGTGCTAGCTCACCGAACACTGAAGCTTTCTTT.